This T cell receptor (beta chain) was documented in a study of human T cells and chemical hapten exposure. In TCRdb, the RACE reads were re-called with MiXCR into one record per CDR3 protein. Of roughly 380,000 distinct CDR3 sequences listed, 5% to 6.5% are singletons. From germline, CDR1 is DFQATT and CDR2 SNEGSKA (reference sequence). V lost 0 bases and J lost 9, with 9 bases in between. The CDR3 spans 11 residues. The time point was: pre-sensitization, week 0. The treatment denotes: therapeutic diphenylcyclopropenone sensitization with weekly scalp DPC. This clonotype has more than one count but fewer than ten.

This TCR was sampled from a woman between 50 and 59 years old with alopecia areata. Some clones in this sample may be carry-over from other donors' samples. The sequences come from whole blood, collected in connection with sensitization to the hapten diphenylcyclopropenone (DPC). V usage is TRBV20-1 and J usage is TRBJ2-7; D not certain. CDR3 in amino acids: CSARDSPGQYF. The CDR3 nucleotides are TGCAGTGCTAGAGATTCTCCAGGGCAGTACTTC.